Following are 8 T cell receptor beta chains from one sample sequenced in a study of blood T cells in healthy people across ages. It was with a sample-barcoded 5' primer and a J-beta primer mix that a second PCR of about 7 to 12 cycles was run. TCRdb reprocessed the 5' RACE reads via MiXCR and lists one record per CDR3 protein. The table lists hundreds of thousands of distinct CDR3 sequences, less than 35% of them singletons. The sequenced sample consisted of blood. Every receptor here comes from a woman aged 80 or over in good health.

The chain combines TRBV5-5 with TRBJ1-2; D perhaps matches TRBD1 (5 bases). Trimming removed 5 bases from V and 7 bases from J, with 21 bases in between. There are 15 residues in the CDR3. Germline lookup yields CDR1 SGHKS and CDR2 YYEKEE (reference sequence). CDR3 bases: TGTGCCAGCAGTACGCAGGGAAGTGCGAGTCGTGGCTACACCTTC. Translation gives CASSTQGSASRGYTF.

As to this clonotype: One base away lies a much larger clone, so this may be a sequencing read error. The V gene is TRBV25-1, the J gene TRBJ1-6, with D maybe TRBD1 (5 bases). This CDR3 contains 17 residues. Germline V CDR1 and CDR2: MGHDK, SYGVNS. CDR3 region: CASSEFRESSYDSPLHF. The CDR3 DNA reads TGTGCCAGCAGTGAATTCAGGGAGAGCTCCTATGATTCACCCCTCCACTTT. Full variable domain (outside the CDR3, taken from reference TRBV25-1 and TRBJ1-6): EADIYQTPRYLVIGTGKKITLECSQTMGHDKMYWYQQDPGMELHLIHYSYGVNSTEKGDLSSESTVSRIRTEHFPLTLESARPSHTSQYLCASSEFRESSYDSPLHFGNGTRLTVT.

On this clonotype itself: This may be a read error: a much more frequent sequence differs by one nucleotide. In DNA, the CDR3 is TGTGCCAGCAGTTGGAACAGGGGTGGTCGGCCCCAGCATTTT. This translates into CASSWNRGGRPQHF. The rearrangement uses TRBV6-5 and TRBJ1-5; 7 bases agree with TRBD1. CDR1 and CDR2 from the germline V gene are MNHEY and SVGAGI. Unmatched junction bases numbered 9, after V lost 4 bases and J lost 9 bases. The CDR3 loop spans 14 amino acids.

This clonotype has more than one count but fewer than ten. The J gene is TRBJ1-1, the V gene TRBV5-1; D uncertain. The CDR3 runs to 14 residues. V shed 1 base and J shed 4 bases, with 11 bases lying between them. Germline loops: CDR1 SGHRS, CDR2 YFSETQ. CDR3 loop: CASSLLVTGTEAFF. CDR3 in DNA: TGCGCCAGCAGCTTGTTGGTTACGGGCACTGAAGCTTTCTTT.

In its sample, this clonotype was seen a few times. The DNA of the CDR3 is TGTGCCGAAAATGGGGGTTCGGGTGAAAAACTGTTTTTT. It translates to CAENGGSGEKLFF. The chain couples TRBV30 to TRBJ1-4; possible D gene TRBD1, 5 bases. The V and J ends lost 8 bases and 7 bases respectively, with 17 bases between them. CDR3 length: 13 amino acids. Per the germline V gene, CDR1 is GTSNPN and CDR2 is SVGIG (reference sequence). Combining the CDR3 with reference TRBV30 and TRBJ1-4 gives the whole variable domain SQTIHQWPATLVQPVGSPLSLECTVEGTSNPNLYWYRQAAGRGLQLLFYSVGIGQISSEVPQNLSASRPQDRQFILSSKKLLLSDSGFYLCAENGGSGEKLFFGSGTQLSVL.

This clonotype was counted at least ten times. The chain combines TRBV20-1 with TRBJ2-5, with 11 bases aligning to TRBD2. The length of the CDR3 is 18 residues. CDR1 and CDR2 from the germline V gene are DFQATT and SNEGSKA (reference sequence). J gave up 4 bases and V 4 bases, and 17 bases lay outside the gene matches. The CDR3 nucleotides are TGCAGTGCTAAGGCGCCATCACTAGCGGGGGTCTTTATAGAGACCCAGTACTTC. Protein sequence: CSAKAPSLAGVFIETQYF.

This clonotype was counted many times. The rearrangement uses TRBV6-2 or TRBV6-3 and TRBJ1-5; 9 nucleotides match TRBD1. The CDR3 extends over 12 amino acids. Germline assignment: CDR1 MNHEY and CDR2 SVGEGT. The J segment lost 7 bases and the V segment lost 8 bases, leaving 3 bases of the junction unmatched. The CDR3, as DNA: TGTGCCAGCGGACAGGGGATACAGCCCCAGCATTTT. It specifies CASGQGIQPQHF.

This clonotype was counted a few times. This chain joins TRBV7-2 and TRBJ2-7; 11 bases fit TRBD1. In germline, CDR1 is SGHTA, CDR2 FQGNSA. The V and J ends lost 4 bases and 2 bases, in that order; junction bases with no gene match: 7. The CDR3 runs 16 residues. This CDR3 reads CASSWRPGQGAYEQYF. DNA for the CDR3: TGTGCCAGCAGCTGGAGACCGGGACAGGGGGCCTACGAGCAGTACTTC. The whole variable domain, remainder taken from reference TRBV7-2 and TRBJ2-7, is GAGVSQSPSNKVTEKGKDVELRCDPISGHTALYWYRQSLGQGLEFLIYFQGNSAPDKSGLPSDRFSAERTGGSVSTLTIQRTQQEDSAVYLCASSWRPGQGAYEQYFGPGTRLTVT.